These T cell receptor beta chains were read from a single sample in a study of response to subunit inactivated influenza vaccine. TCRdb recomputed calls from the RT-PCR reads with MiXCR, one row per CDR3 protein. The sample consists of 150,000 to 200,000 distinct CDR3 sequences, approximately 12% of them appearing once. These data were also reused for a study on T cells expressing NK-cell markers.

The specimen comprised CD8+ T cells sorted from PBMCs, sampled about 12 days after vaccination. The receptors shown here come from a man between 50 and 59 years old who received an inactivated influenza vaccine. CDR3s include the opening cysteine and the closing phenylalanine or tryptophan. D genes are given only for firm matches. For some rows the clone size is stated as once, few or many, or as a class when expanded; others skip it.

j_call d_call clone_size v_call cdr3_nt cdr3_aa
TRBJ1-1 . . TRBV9 TGTGCCAGCAGCGTAGATCTCATGAACACTGAAGCTTTCTTT CASSVDLMNTEAFF
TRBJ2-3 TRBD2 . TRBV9 TGTGCCAGCAGCGAAACCGGGACTAGCGCTAGCACAGATACGCAGTATTTT CASSETGTSASTDTQYF
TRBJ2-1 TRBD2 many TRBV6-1 TGTGCCAGCAGTCTGAGCGGGAGGACCAACAATGAGCAGTTCTTC CASSLSGRTNNEQFF
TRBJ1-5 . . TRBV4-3 TGCGCCAGCAGCCAAGATGTTAACAGGGAGGTAGGGCAGCCCCAGCATTTT CASSQDVNREVGQPQHF
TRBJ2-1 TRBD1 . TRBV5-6 TGTGCCAGCAGCAACACCGGGACAGTCAATGAGCAGTTCTTC CASSNTGTVNEQFF
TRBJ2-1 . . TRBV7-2 TGTGCCAGCAGCTTAGAGGTGAAGCAGTTCTTC CASSLEVKQFF
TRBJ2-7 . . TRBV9 TGTGCCAGCAGTTTAGGGACCTCCCGAGAATGGGAGCAGTACTTC CASSLGTSREWEQYF
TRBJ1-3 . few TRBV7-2 TGTGCCAGCAGCTCCCAGGGGCGCTTAGACACCATATATTTT CASSSQGRLDTIYF
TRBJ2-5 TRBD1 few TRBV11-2 TGTGCCAGCAGCTTAGGGACAGGGGGCATCGAGACCCAGTACTTC CASSLGTGGIETQYF
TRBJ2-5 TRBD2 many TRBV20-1 TGCAGTGCTAGGCCCCGAACTAGCGGCTCGACCCAGTACTTC CSARPRTSGSTQYF
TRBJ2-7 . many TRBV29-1 TGCAGCGATACCTCGGGTGGCCGGTACGAGCAGTACTTC CSDTSGGRYEQYF
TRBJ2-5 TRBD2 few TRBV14 TGTGCCAGCAGCCCTTACGGGGGGGCCCAGTACTTC CASSPYGGAQYF
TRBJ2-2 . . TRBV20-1 TGCAGTGCTCCGGTGGGAGGCGCGAACACCGGGGAGCTGTTTTTT CSAPVGGANTGELFF
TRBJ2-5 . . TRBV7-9 TGTGCCAGCAGCTTAGCAAGCTTCGAGACCCAGTACTTC CASSLASFETQYF
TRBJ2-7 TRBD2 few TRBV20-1 TGCAGTGCTGGGACTAGTGATGTCGAGCAGTACTTC CSAGTSDVEQYF
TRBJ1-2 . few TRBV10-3 TGTGCCATCAGTGAGGAACAGAACTATGGCTACACCTTC CAISEEQNYGYTF
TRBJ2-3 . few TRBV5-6 TGTGCCAGCAGCTTGGGGTCAGATACGCAGTATTTT CASSLGSDTQYF
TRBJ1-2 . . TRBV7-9 TGTGCCAGCAGCGGTATAGGGGGAGAGGGCTACACCTTC CASSGIGGEGYTF
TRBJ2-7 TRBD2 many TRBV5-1 TGCGCCAGCAGCCTGACTAGCGGGAGGGCCACGTACGAGCAGTACTTC CASSLTSGRATYEQYF
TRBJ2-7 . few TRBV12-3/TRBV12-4 TGTGCCAGCACCTTCTCCCTAGGCGTCGCGAACGAGCAGTACTTC CASTFSLGVANEQYF
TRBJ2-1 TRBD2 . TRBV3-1 TGTGCCAGCAGCCAAGGCGGGGGGTACAATGAGCAGTTCTTC CASSQGGGYNEQFF
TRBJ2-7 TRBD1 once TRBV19 TGTGCCAGTACTTACCGTCCGGGACAGGACTCCTACGAGCAGTACTTC CASTYRPGQDSYEQYF
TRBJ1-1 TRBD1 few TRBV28 TGTGCCAGCAAAATGGATTGGGCAGACAGGGGGATCGATACTGAAGCTTTCTTT CASKMDWADRGIDTEAFF
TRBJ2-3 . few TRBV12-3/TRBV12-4 TGTGCCAGCAGTCTGCGGAGGGGCAGGGCGGTTACAGATACGCAGTATTTT CASSLRRGRAVTDTQYF
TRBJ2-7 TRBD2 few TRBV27 TGTGCCAACAGTTTATTAGGCGGGAGCAGATTCTACGAGCAGTACTTC CANSLLGGSRFYEQYF
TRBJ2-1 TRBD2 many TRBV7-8 TGTGCCAGCAGCTCGACTAGCGGGGGATACAATGAGCAGTTCTTC CASSSTSGGYNEQFF
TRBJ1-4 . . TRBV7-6 TGTGCCAGCAGCTTAGGCTTTCCCGGGGGAGGTGAAAAACTGTTTTTT CASSLGFPGGGEKLFF
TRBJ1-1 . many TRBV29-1 TGCAGCGTTGAAGTTGTGGGGATGAACACTGAAGCTTTCTTT CSVEVVGMNTEAFF
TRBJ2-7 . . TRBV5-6 TGTGCCAGGAGCCCCGGGACCCAGAACGAGCAGTACTTC CARSPGTQNEQYF
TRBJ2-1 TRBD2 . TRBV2 TGTGCCAGCGATGGACTAGCGGGAGAACATGAGCAGTTCTTC CASDGLAGEHEQFF
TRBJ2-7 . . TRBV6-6 TGTGCCAGCAGTTACTCGACGGCAAGGGAGCAGTACTTC CASSYSTAREQYF
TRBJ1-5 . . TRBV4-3 TGCGCCAGCAGCCAAGATTCTCTGCATCAGCCCCAGCATTTT CASSQDSLHQPQHF
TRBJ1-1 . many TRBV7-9 TGTGCCAGCAGCTTCCAGGGTGAAGCTTTCTTT CASSFQGEAFF
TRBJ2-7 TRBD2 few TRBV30 TGTGCCTGGAGTGTAGCGGGGCACTACGAGCAGTACTTC CAWSVAGHYEQYF
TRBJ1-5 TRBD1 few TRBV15 TGTGCCACCAGCGCAGGACAGGGGTACAATCAGCCCCAGCATTTT CATSAGQGYNQPQHF
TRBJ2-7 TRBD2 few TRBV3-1 TGTGCCAGCAGCCCATTGGGGGGGGGACCCCACGAGCAGTACTTC CASSPLGGGPHEQYF
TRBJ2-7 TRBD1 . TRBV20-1 TGCAGTGCCATGACAGGGAGTACCTACGAGCAGTACTTC CSAMTGSTYEQYF
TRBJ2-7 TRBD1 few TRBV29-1 TGCAGCGTTGAAGACACCCCCGGGACAGGGCGCTACGAGCAGTACTTC CSVEDTPGTGRYEQYF
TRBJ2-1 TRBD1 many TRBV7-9 TGTGCCAGCAGACGTCCGGGACAGGGGTTCTACAATGAGCAGTTCTTC CASRRPGQGFYNEQFF
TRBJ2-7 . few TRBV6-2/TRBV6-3 TGTGCCAGCAGCCTCGGGTGGGGGCTCTCCTACGAGCAGTACTTC CASSLGWGLSYEQYF
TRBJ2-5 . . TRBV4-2 TGTGCCAGCAGCCAAGGGCCTGGGGGAGCAGAGACCCAGTACTTC CASSQGPGGAETQYF
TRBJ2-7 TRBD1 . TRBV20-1 TGCAGTGCTAGAGAAGGACAGGGGGCATACGAGCAGTACTTC CSAREGQGAYEQYF
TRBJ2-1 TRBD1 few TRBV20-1 TGCAGTGCTACTGGACAGGGAGACAATGAGCAGTTCTTC CSATGQGDNEQFF
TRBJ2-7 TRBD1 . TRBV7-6 TGTGCCAGCAGCAATGGACAGGGTGTAGAGCAGTACTTC CASSNGQGVEQYF
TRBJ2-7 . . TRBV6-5 TGTGCCAGCAGTTACACGGGGGGCGGATCGTCCTACGAGCAGTACTTC CASSYTGGGSSYEQYF
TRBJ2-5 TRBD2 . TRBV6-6 TGTGCCAGCGGGAGGGGATGGGAGACCCAGTACTTC CASGRGWETQYF
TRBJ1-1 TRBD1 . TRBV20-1 TGCAGTGCTTATCAGGACAGGCGATGGAACACTGAAGCTTTCTTT CSAYQDRRWNTEAFF
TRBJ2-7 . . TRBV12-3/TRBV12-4 TGTGCCAGCAGTCCCCGAGGGGGATACTCCTACGAGCAGTACTTC CASSPRGGYSYEQYF
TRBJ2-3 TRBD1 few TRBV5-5 TGTGCCAGCAGCTGGGGACAGGGGACAGATACGCAGTATTTT CASSWGQGTDTQYF
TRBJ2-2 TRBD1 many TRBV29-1 TGCAGCGTCGTGGACAGGGACACCGGGGAGCTGTTTTTT CSVVDRDTGELFF
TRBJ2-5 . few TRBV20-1 TGCAGTGCTAGAAGGGGTTTACTAGAGCCCCGAGAGACCCAGTACTTC CSARRGLLEPRETQYF
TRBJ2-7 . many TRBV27 TGTGCCAGCAGTTTAACAGGAGTCTACGAGCAGTACTTC CASSLTGVYEQYF
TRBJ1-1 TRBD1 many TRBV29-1 TGCAGCGTCGGACAGGGTGCTGAAGCTTTCTTT CSVGQGAEAFF